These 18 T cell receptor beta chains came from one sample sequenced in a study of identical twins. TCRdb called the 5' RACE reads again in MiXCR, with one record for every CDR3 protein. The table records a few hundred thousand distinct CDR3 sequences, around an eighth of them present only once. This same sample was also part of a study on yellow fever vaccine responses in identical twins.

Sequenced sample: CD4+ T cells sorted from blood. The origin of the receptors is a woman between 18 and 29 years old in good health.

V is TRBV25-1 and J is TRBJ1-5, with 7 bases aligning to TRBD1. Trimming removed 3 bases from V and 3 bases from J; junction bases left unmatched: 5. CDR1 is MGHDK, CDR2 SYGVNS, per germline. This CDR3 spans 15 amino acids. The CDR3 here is CASSEARGNNQPQHF. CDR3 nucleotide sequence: TGTGCCAGCAGTGAGGCCAGGGGGAACAATCAGCCCCAGCATTTT.

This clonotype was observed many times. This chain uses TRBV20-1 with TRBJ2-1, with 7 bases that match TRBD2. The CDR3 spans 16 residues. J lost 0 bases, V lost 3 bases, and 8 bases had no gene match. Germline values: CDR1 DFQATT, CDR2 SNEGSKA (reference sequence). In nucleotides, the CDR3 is TGCAGTGCTAGTCTTCAAGCGGGAATCTCCTACAATGAGCAGTTCTTC. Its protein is CSASLQAGISYNEQFF.

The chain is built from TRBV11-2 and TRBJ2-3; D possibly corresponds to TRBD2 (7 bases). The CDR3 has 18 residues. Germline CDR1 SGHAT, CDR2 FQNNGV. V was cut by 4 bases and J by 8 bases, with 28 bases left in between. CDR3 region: CASSSYRDRGALWGTQYF. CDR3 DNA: TGTGCCAGCAGCTCCTACCGCGACCGGGGGGCGCTTTGGGGTACGCAGTATTTT.

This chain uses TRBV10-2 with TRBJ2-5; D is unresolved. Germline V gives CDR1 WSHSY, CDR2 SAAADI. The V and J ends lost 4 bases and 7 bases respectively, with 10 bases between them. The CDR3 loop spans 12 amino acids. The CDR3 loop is CASSGAPGTQYF. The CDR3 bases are TGCGCCAGCAGTGGCGCCCCCGGGACCCAGTACTTC.

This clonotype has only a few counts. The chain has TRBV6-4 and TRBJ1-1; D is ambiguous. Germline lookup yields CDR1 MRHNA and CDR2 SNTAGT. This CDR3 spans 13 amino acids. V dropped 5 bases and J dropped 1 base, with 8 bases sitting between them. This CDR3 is CASSQKENTEAFF. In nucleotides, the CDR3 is TGTGCCAGCAGTCAAAAAGAGAACACTGAAGCTTTCTTT.

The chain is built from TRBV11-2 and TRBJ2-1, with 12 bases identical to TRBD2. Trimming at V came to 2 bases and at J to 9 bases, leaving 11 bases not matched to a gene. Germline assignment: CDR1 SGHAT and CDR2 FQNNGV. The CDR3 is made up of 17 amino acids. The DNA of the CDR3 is TGTGCCAGCAGCTTAACCCCCGGACTAGCGGGATCTGGTGAGCAGTTCTTC. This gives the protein CASSLTPGLAGSGEQFF.

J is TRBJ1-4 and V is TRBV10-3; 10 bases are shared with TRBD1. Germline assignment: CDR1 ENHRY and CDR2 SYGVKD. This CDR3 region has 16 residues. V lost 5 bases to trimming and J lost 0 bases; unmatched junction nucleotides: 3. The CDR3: CAISRDRGPTNEKLFF. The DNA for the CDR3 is TGTGCCATCAGTAGGGACAGGGGCCCAACTAATGAAAAACTGTTTTTT.

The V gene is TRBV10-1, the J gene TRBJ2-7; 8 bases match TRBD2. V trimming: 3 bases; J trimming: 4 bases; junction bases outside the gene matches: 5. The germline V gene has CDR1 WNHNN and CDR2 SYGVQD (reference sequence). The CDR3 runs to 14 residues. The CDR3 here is CASSEERECYEQYF. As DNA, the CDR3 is TGCGCCAGCAGTGAAGAGCGGGAGTGTTACGAGCAGTACTTC.

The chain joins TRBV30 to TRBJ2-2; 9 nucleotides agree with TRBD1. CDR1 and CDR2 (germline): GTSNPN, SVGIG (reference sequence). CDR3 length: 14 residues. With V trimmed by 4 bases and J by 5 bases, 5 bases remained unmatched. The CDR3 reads CAWIGTGWTGELFF. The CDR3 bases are TGTGCCTGGATAGGGACAGGGTGGACCGGGGAGCTGTTTTTT.

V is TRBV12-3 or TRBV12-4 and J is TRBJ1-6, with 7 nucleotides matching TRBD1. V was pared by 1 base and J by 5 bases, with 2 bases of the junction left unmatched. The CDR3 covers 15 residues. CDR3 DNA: TGTGCCAGCAGTTTAGGACAGGGACATAATTCACCCCTCCACTTT. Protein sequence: CASSLGQGHNSPLHF.

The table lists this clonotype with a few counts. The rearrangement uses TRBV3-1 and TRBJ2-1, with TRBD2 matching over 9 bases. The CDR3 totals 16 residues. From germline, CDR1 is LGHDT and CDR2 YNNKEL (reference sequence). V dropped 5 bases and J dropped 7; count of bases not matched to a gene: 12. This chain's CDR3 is CASSSRRGGGENEQFF. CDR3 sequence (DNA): TGTGCCAGCAGCAGTCGTAGAGGCGGGGGGGAAAATGAGCAGTTCTTC.

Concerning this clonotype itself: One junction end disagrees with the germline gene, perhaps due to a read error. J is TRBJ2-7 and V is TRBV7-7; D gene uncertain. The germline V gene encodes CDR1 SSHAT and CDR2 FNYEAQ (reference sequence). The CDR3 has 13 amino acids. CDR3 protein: CASSLDEYYEQYF. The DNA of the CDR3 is TGTGCTAGCAGCTTAGATGAGTATTACGAGCAGTACTTC.

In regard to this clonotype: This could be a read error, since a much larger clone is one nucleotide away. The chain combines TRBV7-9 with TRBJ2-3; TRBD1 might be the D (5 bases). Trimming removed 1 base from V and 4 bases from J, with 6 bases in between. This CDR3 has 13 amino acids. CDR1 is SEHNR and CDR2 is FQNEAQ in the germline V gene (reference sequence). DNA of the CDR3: TGTGCCAGCAGCTTAGTGGGGCCAGATACGCAGTATTTT. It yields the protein CASSLVGPDTQYF. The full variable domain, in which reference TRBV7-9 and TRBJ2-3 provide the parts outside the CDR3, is DTGVSQNPRHKITKRGQNVTFRCDPISEHNRLYWYRQTLGQGPEFLTYFQNEAQLEKSRLLSDRFSAERPKGSFSTLEIQRTEQGDSAMYLCASSLVGPDTQYFGPGTRLTVL.

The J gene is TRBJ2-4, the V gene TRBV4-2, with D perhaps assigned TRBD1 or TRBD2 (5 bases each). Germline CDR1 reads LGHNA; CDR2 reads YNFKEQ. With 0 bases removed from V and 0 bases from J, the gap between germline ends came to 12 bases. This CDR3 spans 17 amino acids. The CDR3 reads CASSQDGGRGAKNIQYF. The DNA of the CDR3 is TGTGCCAGCAGCCAAGATGGGGGAAGGGGAGCCAAAAACATTCAGTACTTC.

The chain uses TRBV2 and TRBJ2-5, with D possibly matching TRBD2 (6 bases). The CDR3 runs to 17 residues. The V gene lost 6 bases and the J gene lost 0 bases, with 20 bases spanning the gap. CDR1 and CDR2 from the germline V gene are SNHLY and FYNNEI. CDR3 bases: TGTGCCAGCAGGTTAGGAGGATTAGCGGTCAACCAAGAGACCCAGTACTTC. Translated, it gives CASRLGGLAVNQETQYF.

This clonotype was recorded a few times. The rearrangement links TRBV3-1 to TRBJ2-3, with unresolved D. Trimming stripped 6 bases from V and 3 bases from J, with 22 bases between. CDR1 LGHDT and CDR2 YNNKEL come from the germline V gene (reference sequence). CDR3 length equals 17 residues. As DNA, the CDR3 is TGTGCCAGCAGTCCTACCTCGCCAGGTTGGGGAACAGATACGCAGTATTTT. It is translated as CASSPTSPGWGTDTQYF.

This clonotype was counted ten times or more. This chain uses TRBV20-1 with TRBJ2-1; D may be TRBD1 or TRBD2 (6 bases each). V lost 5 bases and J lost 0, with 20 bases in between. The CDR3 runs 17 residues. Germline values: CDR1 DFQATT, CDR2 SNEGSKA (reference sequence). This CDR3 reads CSAYPARGLSSYNEQFF. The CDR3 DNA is TGCAGTGCTTACCCAGCCCGGGGGCTTAGCTCCTACAATGAGCAGTTCTTC.

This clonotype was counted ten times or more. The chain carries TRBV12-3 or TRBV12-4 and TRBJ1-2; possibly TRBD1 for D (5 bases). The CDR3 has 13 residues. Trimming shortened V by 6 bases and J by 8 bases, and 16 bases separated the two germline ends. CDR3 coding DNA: TGTGCCAGCAGGGAACAGGTATTGGGCGGCTACACCTTC. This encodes CASREQVLGGYTF.